Below, 14 T cell receptor beta chains from the same sample are listed, as sequenced in a study of blood T cell repertoires in COVID-19. Produced via immunoSEQ multiplex PCR; TCRdb's table is partial and in-frame only. In the table there are over 140,000 clones, around 80% of which are singletons. Sequencing was done on a sample of peripheral blood. The receptors come from a woman older than 75 with active or convalescent COVID-19.

This clone has only a few counts. Possible read error: a much larger clone is one base away. The chain recombines TRBV7-2 with TRBJ2-7; D remains unclear. CDR3 size: 12 residues. The V gene's germline CDR1 is SGHTA and CDR2 FQGNSA. Between the trimmed V and J ends, which lost 4 bases and 0 bases, there was a span of 4 bases. The CDR3 coding sequence is TGTGCCAGCAGCTCCCTCTCCTACGAGCAGTACTTC. This sequence encodes CASSSLSYEQYF.

The rearrangement joins TRBV6-5 to TRBJ1-2, with TRBD1 matching over 9 bases. The germline V gene has CDR1 MNHEY and CDR2 SVGAGI. With V trimmed by 2 bases and J by 7 bases, 11 bases remained unmatched. The CDR3 spans 16 residues. This chain's CDR3 is CASSYSSVGTGFGYTF. CDR3 DNA: TGTGCCAGCAGTTACAGTTCAGTCGGGACAGGGTTTGGCTACACCTTC.

This chain joins TRBV5-1 and TRBJ1-2; 9 bases align to TRBD1. Germline CDR1 SGHRS, CDR2 YFSETQ. Unmatched junction bases numbered 3, after V lost 5 bases and J lost 7 bases. CDR3 length: 12 residues. This CDR3 reads CASRGQGGGYTF. As DNA, the CDR3 is TGCGCCAGCAGGGGACAGGGCGGTGGCTACACCTTC.

The chain links TRBV27 to TRBJ1-1, with D unclear. CDR1 and CDR2 (germline): MNHEY, SMNVEV (reference sequence). The CDR3 has 12 amino acids. V lost 7 bases, J lost 6 bases, and 12 bases lay in between. The CDR3 DNA follows: TGTGCCAGCATGGGGAGGGATCCTGAAGCTTTCTTT. Its translation: CASMGRDPEAFF.

The V call is TRBV12-3 or TRBV12-4, the J call TRBJ2-3; TRBD2 matches at 8 bases. J lost 12 bases, V lost 5 bases, and 10 bases had no gene match. There are 13 residues in the CDR3. The CDR3 here is CASSPLTAGGQYF. CDR3 sequence (DNA): TGTGCCAGCAGTCCGCTGACGGCGGGGGGTCAGTATTTT.

This clone was counted many times. The V call is TRBV7-9, the J call TRBJ2-2; D possibly corresponds to TRBD1 (5 bases). Germline loops: CDR1 SEHNR, CDR2 FQNEAQ (reference sequence). CDR3 length equals 15 residues. The ends were cut back, 4 bases at V and 6 bases at J, with 15 bases in the middle. The CDR3 loop is CASSWTFLTSGELFF. The CDR3 region has the DNA TGTGCCAGCAGCTGGACATTCCTAACGTCCGGGGAGCTGTTTTTT.

This clone was counted once. This sequence joins TRBV7-3 and TRBJ1-6; TRBD1 is a possible D gene (6 bases). Germline V lookup: CDR1 SGHTA, CDR2 FQGTGA. Trimming pared 0 bases from V and 7 bases from J, leaving 10 bases between. This CDR3 is 15 amino acids long. This CDR3 is CASSLTGGPNSPLHF. The CDR3 DNA reads TGTGCCAGCAGCTTAACGGGGGGGCCAAATTCACCCCTCCACTTT.

This clone was picked up one time. The V call is TRBV28, the J call TRBJ1-2; the match to TRBD1 covers 10 bases. The germline CDR1 and CDR2 sequences are MDHEN and SYDVKM. CDR3 size: 15 residues. J gave up 5 bases and V 2 bases, and 5 bases lay outside the gene matches. CDR3 in DNA: TGTGCCAGCAGTTTACCCCCGGGACAGGGGTATGGCTACACCTTC. It encodes CASSLPPGQGYGYTF.

The rearrangement uses TRBV7-8 and TRBJ2-3, with 9 bases identical to TRBD2. This CDR3 spans 15 amino acids. Germline V gene sequence: CDR1 SGHVS, CDR2 FQNEAQ. V was pared by 3 bases and J by 2 bases, with 3 bases of the junction left unmatched. The CDR3: CASSFSGGVTDTQYF. The CDR3 nucleotides read TGTGCCAGCAGCTTTAGCGGGGGAGTCACAGATACGCAGTATTTT.

This clone was seen a few times. The chain couples TRBV7-2 to TRBJ2-5; D is perhaps TRBD1 (5 bases). V lost 2 bases to trimming and J lost 3 bases, with 13 bases between them. CDR1 and CDR2 (germline): SGHTA, FQGNSA. This CDR3 is 15 amino acids long. The CDR3 DNA sequence: TGTGCCAGCAGCTTAAATAGGGGCAAGAAAGAGACCCAGTACTTC. It encodes CASSLNRGKKETQYF.

The rearrangement links TRBV6-1 to TRBJ1-2; D uncertain. Per germline, CDR1 MNHNS and CDR2 SASEGT. V was trimmed by 2 bases and J by 4 bases, leaving 11 bases between them. The CDR3 runs 14 residues. The DNA for the CDR3 is TGTGCCAGCAGTGAACGGGATCTAGTCTATGGCTACACCTTC. Translating it yields CASSERDLVYGYTF.

The chain links TRBV29-1 to TRBJ1-1; perhaps TRBD1 as D (5 bases). The CDR3 spans 13 residues. The germline gives CDR1 SQVTM, CDR2 ANQGSEA. V lost 7 bases to trimming and J lost 0 bases, with 12 bases between them. In DNA form, the CDR3 reads TGCAGCGCCAAATGGGGCATGAACACTGAAGCTTTCTTT. Translated, it gives CSAKWGMNTEAFF.

This clone was seen only a few times. The chain has TRBV2 and TRBJ2-2; TRBD1 agrees at 7 bases. CDR1 and CDR2 (germline): SNHLY, FYNNEI. Losses at the gene ends were 6 bases for V and 1 base for J; bases not matched to a gene: 8. The CDR3 totals 16 residues. In nucleotides, the CDR3 is TGTGCCAGCAGCACCGGGGACAGCGTGAACACCGGGGAGCTGTTTTTT. Translating it yields CASSTGDSVNTGELFF.

This sequence joins TRBV30 and TRBJ1-6; D remains unclear. The V gene lost 3 bases and the J gene lost 6 bases, with 15 bases spanning the gap. The CDR3 is made up of 15 amino acids. The germline gives CDR1 GTSNPN, CDR2 SVGIG (reference sequence). For the CDR3, the DNA is TGTGCCTGGAGAATGGCGGGTGGTTTTAATTCACCCCTCCACTTT. It codes for CAWRMAGGFNSPLHF.